This T cell receptor beta chain is from a study of blood T cell repertoires in COVID-19. In the study overall: Samples of COVID-19 (acute and convalescent) were obtained from the United States, Italy and Spain. PBMCs, B-cell-depleted T cells, or T cells provided the cDNA or gDNA that made up the material.

As originally analysed: From reference gene primer amplification, estimates of nucleated cell counts were derived. The method was immunoSEQ multiplex PCR; TCRdb's version includes in-frame clones alone and lacks a portion of them. From that table come the V and J calls and clone size; the DNA was used to work out D and trimming. The top ten clones hold around 19% of a sample with 99,000 or so clones, around four fifths of them seen once. The sequence came from a woman in her 70s with acute or convalescent COVID-19. Input material: peripheral blood.

Written as DNA, the CDR3 is TGCGCCAGCAGCTTGGGACAGGGGGCACGTGGCTACACCTTC. Protein: CASSLGQGARGYTF. J is TRBJ1-2 and V is TRBV5-1; 10 bases fit TRBD1. This CDR3 has 14 residues. Germline values: CDR1 SGHRS, CDR2 YFSETQ. Trimming at V came to 0 bases and at J to 7 bases, leaving 3 bases not matched to a gene.